The clone carrying this T cell receptor beta chain was seen at least ten times. The antigen is not known. Arm-PCR of CDR3 regions and iRepertoire HTBI primers were used to build TCR beta libraries. TCRdb re-derived calls from the multiplex PCR reads in MiXCR, one entry per CDR3 protein. The data contain a few hundred thousand distinct CDR3 sequences, about 20% of them singletons. These data come from a study of regulatory T cells in long-lasting Graves disease. Study outcomes and limitations: In persistent patients, shared public clonotypes (under 3,000) outnumbered those in new patients (nearly 1,000).

The time point denotes: persistent/refractory GD, antithyroid drugs over 5 years with positive TRAb. The TCR library was prepared using RNA isolated from PBMCs. Patients were enrolled at an endocrinology department in Xi'an, China. With V trimmed by 4 bases and J by 7 bases, 5 bases remained unmatched. The length of the CDR3 is 15 residues. CDR1 and CDR2 (germline): MDHEN, SYDVKM. This chain joins TRBV28 and TRBJ1-6; 9 bases agree with TRBD1. The source is a female donor with Graves disease. Sequenced here: peripheral blood mononuclear cells (PBMCs), sampled when the disease was refractory, from a patient treated with antithyroid drugs. The CDR3, as DNA: TGTGCCAGCAGTTCTATAGGGACAGGGAATTCACCCCTCCACTTT. Its translation: CASSSIGTGNSPLHF.